Listed below are T cell receptor beta chains from one sample, sequenced in a study of PD-1 blockade in classical Hodgkin lymphoma. The repertoire was sequenced with immunoSEQ multiplex PCR; TCRdb's copy has only in-frame clones and lacks some. The table has under 25,000 clones, under 85% seen once; the top ten hold about 19%. Source: peripheral blood mononuclear cells (PBMCs), taken before the fourth cycle of nivolumab. The source of these receptors is a human donor with classical Hodgkin lymphoma. Both conserved end residues are part of each CDR3. D genes are given only for firm matches. The listing skips clone size in some rows; elsewhere it reads once, few, many or a size class.

size	D	V	J	DNA	CDR3
.	.	TRBV11-3	TRBJ2-2	TGTGCCAGCGGTCTTGGGCTCAACACCGGGGAGCTGTTTTTT	CASGLGLNTGELFF
once	.	TRBV19	TRBJ2-2	TGTGCCAGTAGTGCTAGTCTCCCTATCACCGGGGAGCTGTTTTTT	CASSASLPITGELFF
once	.	TRBV15	TRBJ2-2	TGTGCCACCAGCAGAGTGGGGGGGGCCCTCACCGGGGAGCTGTTTTTT	CATSRVGGALTGELFF
once	.	TRBV2	TRBJ1-1	TGTGCCAGCAGTGAAGTCGGGGTAGTAGCTTTCTTT	CASSEVGVVAFF
.	TRBD1	TRBV19	TRBJ1-5	TGTGCCAGCGCTAACAGGGGATACAATCAGCCCCAGCATTTT	CASANRGYNQPQHF
.	.	TRBV9	TRBJ2-1	TGTGCCAGCAGCCCCGGGGACTCCAGCTACAATGAGCAGTTCTTC	CASSPGDSSYNEQFF
.	.	TRBV30	TRBJ1-1	TGTGCCTGGAGTGTACTATCGAGTGAAGCTTTCTTT	CAWSVLSSEAFF
.	.	TRBV4-1	TRBJ1-5	TGCGCCAGCAGCCAAGGGGTACCCACTCAGCCCCAGCATTTT	CASSQGVPTQPQHF
.	.	TRBV9	TRBJ1-5	TGTGCCAGCAGCCCTTCGATGCAGTTAACTACGCAGCCCCAGCATTTT	CASSPSMQLTTQPQHF
once	TRBD1	TRBV5-1	TRBJ2-5	TGCGCCAGCAGCTTGGCCCCGGGACAGGGCCTCGGGGAGCAGTACTTC	CASSLAPGQGLGEQYF
.	.	TRBV4-3	TRBJ1-2	TGCGCCAGCAGCCAAGAAGGCGGGAACTCAGCTAACTATGGCTACACCTTC	CASSQEGGNSANYGYTF
.	.	TRBV4-3	TRBJ2-1	TGCGCCAGCAGCCAAGGGGTGGGAAGCTCCTACAATGAGCAGTTCTTC	CASSQGVGSSYNEQFF
.	.	TRBV10-3	TRBJ2-3	TGTGCCATCAGTGAGTCTAAAACAGATACGCAGTATTTT	CAISESKTDTQYF
.	.	TRBV18	TRBJ2-5	TGTGCCAGCTCACCAGCCGGGAGCGGAGAGACCCAGTACTTC	CASSPAGSGETQYF
.	TRBD2	TRBV4-1	TRBJ2-1	TGCGCCTCACGGCCGACTAGCGCATACAATGAGCAGTTCTTC	CASRPTSAYNEQFF
.	.	TRBV19	TRBJ2-3	TGTGCCAGTAGTGACCGGAACAGGCTATACACAGATACGCAGTATTTT	CASSDRNRLYTDTQYF
.	.	TRBV6-6	TRBJ1-1	TGTGCCAGCAGTTACCAGGGCACGACGCGAACTGAAGCTTTCTTT	CASSYQGTTRTEAFF
.	.	TRBV18	TRBJ2-7	TGTGCCAGCTCACCGGCGTCAGGGGCCACCGAGCAGTACTTC	CASSPASGATEQYF
.	TRBD1	TRBV7-8	TRBJ2-5	TGTGCCAGCAGCTCCGGACAGGGGGGGCGAGAGACCCAGTACTTC	CASSSGQGGRETQYF
.	.	TRBV19	TRBJ1-5	TGTGCCAGTAGTATTGGAGGGGGTTGGAATCAGCCCCAGCATTTT	CASSIGGGWNQPQHF
.	TRBD1	TRBV4-2	TRBJ2-1	TGTGCCAGCAGTGCCGGGGGGACAGGGGGCTACAATGAGCAGTTCTTC	CASSAGGTGGYNEQFF
.	TRBD1	TRBV6-5	TRBJ2-7	TGTGCCAGCAGAAGGGACAGAACCTACGAGCAGTACTTC	CASRRDRTYEQYF
.	TRBD1	TRBV2	TRBJ1-4	TGTGCCAGCAGGGCCGCCGGGACAGGGAATGAAAAACTGTTTTTT	CASRAAGTGNEKLFF
.	TRBD1	TRBV7-9	TRBJ1-4	TGTGCCAGCAGCACAACCGGGACAGGGAATGAAAAACTGTTTTTT	CASSTTGTGNEKLFF
.	.	TRBV4-1	TRBJ1-5	TGCGCCAGCAGCCAAGGGTTTTCGCAGCCCCAGCATTTT	CASSQGFSQPQHF
.	TRBD1	TRBV5-1	TRBJ1-1	TGCGCCAGCAGCTTTACCGGGTGGAACAGGGGGCAGGATGAAGCTTTCTTT	CASSFTGWNRGQDEAFF
.	TRBD1	TRBV5-1	TRBJ2-5	TGCGCCAGCAGCCTAGGGACAGGGGCGATTCAAGAGACCCAGTACTTC	CASSLGTGAIQETQYF
.	.	TRBV6-5	TRBJ1-2	TGTGCCAGCAGACTACAGAGAGCAAACTATGGCTACACCTTC	CASRLQRANYGYTF
.	TRBD1	TRBV7-9	TRBJ1-2	TGTGCCAGCAGCTTCCAGGGGGGATATGGCTACACCTTC	CASSFQGGYGYTF
.	.	TRBV10-3	TRBJ1-2	TGTGCCATCAGTGCGGGGGGCCTAATCCTTAACTATGGCTACACCTTC	CAISAGGLILNYGYTF
.	TRBD1	TRBV9	TRBJ2-7	TGTGCCAGCAGCAGAGCGGGACAGGGGAGCCACGAGCAGTACTTC	CASSRAGQGSHEQYF
.	.	TRBV2	TRBJ2-5	TGTGCCAGCAACGGGGGTTGGGGATGGGAGACCCAGTACTTC	CASNGGWGWETQYF
.	.	TRBV5-6	TRBJ2-4	TGTGCCAGCAGCTTGGGCGACAGGTTAAACATTCAGTACTTC	CASSLGDRLNIQYF
.	TRBD2	TRBV5-1	TRBJ2-7	TGCGCCAGCAGCTTTAGCGGGGTGTACGAGCAGTACTTC	CASSFSGVYEQYF
.	.	TRBV7-3	TRBJ2-1	TGTGCCAGCAGCTTAGTAGCGGAGACTTACAATGAGCAGTTCTTC	CASSLVAETYNEQFF
few	TRBD1	TRBV6-1	TRBJ1-2	TGTGCCAGCACCCCAGGGGGTCTCTATGGCTACACCTTC	CASTPGGLYGYTF
few	TRBD1	TRBV28	TRBJ1-2	TGTGCCACTAACCCCGGGACAGGGCGCTACACCTTC	CATNPGTGRYTF
.	TRBD2	TRBV7-3	TRBJ2-3	TGTGCCAGCAGCTTACTAGCGGGAGTCTCAGATACGCAGTATTTT	CASSLLAGVSDTQYF
medium-sized	TRBD1	TRBV5-1	TRBJ1-1	TGCGCCAGCTGTCTAGGACAGGGTAGCACTGAAGCTTTCTTT	CASCLGQGSTEAFF
.	.	TRBV9	TRBJ1-6	TGTGCCAGCAGCGTAGGTCTTTCCAATTCACCCCTCCACTTT	CASSVGLSNSPLHF
.	TRBD1	TRBV27	TRBJ1-1	TGTGCCAGCAGGGATACAGGGGGCACTGAAGCTTTCTTT	CASRDTGGTEAFF
.	.	TRBV12-2	TRBJ1-2	TGTGCAAGTCGCTTAGCCTCCCGGACAGGATATGGCTACACCTTC	CASRLASRTGYGYTF
few	.	TRBV5-1	TRBJ2-2	TGCGCCAGCAGCTTGGCTTTTTTGGAAACCGGGGAGCTGTTTTTT	CASSLAFLETGELFF
.	TRBD1	TRBV29-1	TRBJ1-2	TGCAGCGGAGCCGGGACAGGGTATGGCTACACCTTC	CSGAGTGYGYTF
.	TRBD1	TRBV2	TRBJ1-1	TGTGCCAGCAGTTTGGACAGGGGGCTGGGTAACACTGAAGCTTTCTTT	CASSLDRGLGNTEAFF
.	.	TRBV9	TRBJ2-7	TGTGCCAGCAGCGTAGGAGTTGGGGAGCAGTACTTC	CASSVGVGEQYF
.	TRBD2	TRBV7-2	TRBJ2-1	TGTGCCAGCAGCTTAGTCTTCGGACTAGCGGGAAATGAGCAGTTCTTC	CASSLVFGLAGNEQFF
large	TRBD2	TRBV5-1	TRBJ2-3	TGCGCCAGCAGCAGTTACTCTAGCGGGGGGGCCACAGATACGCAGTATTTT	CASSSYSSGGATDTQYF
.	TRBD1	TRBV11-3	TRBJ2-1	TGTGCCAGCAGCTACGGGACAGCGAGAAACAATGAGCAGTTCTTC	CASSYGTARNNEQFF